These 20 T cell receptor beta chains were all obtained from the same sample, sequenced in a study of T cells expressing NK-cell markers. TCRdb re-called the 5' RACE reads; every CDR3 protein appears as one record, without DNA. The sample table includes around 470,000 distinct CDR3 sequences. Sequencing input: blood T cells: a sorted CD56 or NKG2C T cell subset, CD4+ or CD8+ T cells, or bulk PBMC T cells (not recorded which). The origin of the receptors is a woman aged 45-65 years in good health.

CDR3 region: CATSRDPTGPGRLITF. The chain employs TRBV15 and TRBJ1-2. In germline, CDR1 is LNHNV, CDR2 YYDKDF (reference sequence). CDR3 size: 16 residues.

The chain is built from TRBV29-1 and TRBJ2-1; without DNA, the TCRdb call of TRBD2 cannot be checked. The CDR3 is 14 residues long. CDR1 is SQVTM, CDR2 ANQGSEA, per germline. The CDR3 region is CSVGGRLSYNEQFF.

The chain recombines TRBV20-1 with TRBJ1-2; TCRdb outputs TRBD1, but without DNA this stays unchecked. Germline CDR1 reads DFQATT; CDR2 reads SNEGSKA (reference sequence). This CDR3 is built from 14 residues. The CDR3: CSASGDRTNYGYTF.

J is TRBJ2-5 and V is TRBV7-7; without DNA, the TCRdb call of TRBD1 cannot be checked. Per the germline V gene, CDR1 is SSHAT and CDR2 is FNYEAQ (reference sequence). The CDR3 contains 15 residues. The CDR3 here is CASSFGTAQGETQYF.

The gene calls are TRBV12-3 or TRBV12-4 and TRBJ1-2. The CDR3 totals 11 residues. This CDR3 reads CASSFSVGYTF.

The rearrangement links TRBV6-6 to TRBJ2-1; absent DNA, TCRdb's TRBD2 call cannot be checked. This CDR3 contains 15 residues. CDR1 and CDR2 (germline): MNHNY, SVGAGI (reference sequence). The CDR3: CASSTREGPRNEQFF.

J is TRBJ1-2 and V is TRBV3-1. Looked up from germline, CDR1 is LGHDT and CDR2 is YNNKEL (reference sequence). The length of the CDR3 is 13 residues. The CDR3 loop reads CASSQETLGGYTF.

The chain links TRBV12-3 or TRBV12-4 to TRBJ1-2. This CDR3 spans 14 amino acids. The CDR3 reads CASSHARLPLGYTF.

The CDR3 here is CASSLDPPYPGGTDTQYF. V gene TRBV7-2 combines with J gene TRBJ2-3; TCRdb designates TRBD1, a call that cannot be tested without DNA. This CDR3 is 18 amino acids long. Germline V gene lookup returns CDR1 SGHTA and CDR2 FQGNSA.

The chain employs TRBV4-2 and TRBJ2-2; TCRdb lists TRBD2, though no DNA is available to test this call. CDR1 and CDR2 (germline): LGHNA, YNFKEQ. The CDR3 has 14 residues. The CDR3 is CASSQTRYTGELFF.

The CDR3 is CASSSEGEGDTQYF. The V call is TRBV12-3 or TRBV12-4, the J call TRBJ2-3; TCRdb designates TRBD2, a call that cannot be tested without DNA. CDR3 length: 14 residues.

This chain connects TRBV6-5 to TRBJ2-1. CDR1 and CDR2 from the germline V gene are MNHEY and SVGAGI. The CDR3 runs 15 residues. CDR3 sequence: CASSYSRVGESEQFF.

V gene TRBV12-3 or TRBV12-4 combines with J gene TRBJ2-1; absent DNA, TCRdb's TRBD2 call cannot be checked. The CDR3 contains 17 residues. CDR3 amino acids: CASSPGTFKLGSNEQFF.

The rearrangement links TRBV7-9 to TRBJ2-2; TCRdb designates TRBD1, a call that cannot be tested without DNA. The CDR3 sequence is 15 residues long. In germline, CDR1 is SEHNR, CDR2 FQNEAQ (reference sequence). CDR3 residues: CASSPMGQSTGELFF.

The chain has TRBV15 and TRBJ2-4; checking the TCRdb D call of TRBD1 is not possible without DNA. The germline gives CDR1 LNHNV, CDR2 YYDKDF (reference sequence). This CDR3 contains 19 residues. CDR3 sequence reads: CATSSWGEGGDSFTNIQYF.

The J gene is TRBJ2-2, the V gene TRBV14. The CDR3 consists of 16 residues. Germline V gene data show CDR1 as SGHDN and CDR2 as FVKESK. This CDR3 reads CASSQWRSGNTGELFF.

CDR3 sequence: CASSLVVPQATNEKLFF. The V call is TRBV5-1, the J call TRBJ1-4. Germline V gene lookup returns CDR1 SGHRS and CDR2 YFSETQ. The CDR3 consists of 17 residues.

V is TRBV2 and J is TRBJ2-1; there is no DNA to check the TCRdb D call of TRBD2. CDR1 is SNHLY, CDR2 FYNNEI, per germline. The CDR3 is 14 residues long. The CDR3 is CASSPGTSYNEQFF.

This chain links TRBV27 with TRBJ2-1. Germline loops: CDR1 MNHEY, CDR2 SMNVEV (reference sequence). The CDR3 spans 14 residues. The CDR3 loop is CASSSRREVDEQFF.

The V call is TRBV5-1, the J call TRBJ1-4. The CDR3 consists of 15 residues. The germline CDR1 and CDR2 sequences are SGHRS and YFSETQ. This chain's CDR3 is CASSLAAGGNEKLFF.